This T cell receptor beta chain was captured by sequencing in a study of shared clonotypes between healthy human individuals. Terminally differentiated effector memory CD45RA+ cells were excluded from the naive CD8 cells, which were CD45RO-negative and positively selected for CCR7. With 2 bases clipped from V and 3 bases from J, the junction kept 5 bases outside the gene matches. Germline CDR1 SNHLY, CDR2 FYNNEI. The CDR3 sequence is 16 residues long. Profiled with immunoSEQ multiplex PCR; TCRdb holds only in-frame clones, not every one. The table has about 1,900,000 clones, about 95% seen once. The sequence was collected from a man in his late teens or twenties in good health. The sequencing sample was made of naive CD8+ T cells sorted from blood. V is TRBV2 and J is TRBJ2-3, with 10 nucleotides matching TRBD2. CDR3 loop: CASSELAGGWTDTQYF. The DNA of the CDR3 is TGTGCCAGCAGTGAATTAGCGGGGGGCTGGACAGATACGCAGTATTTT.